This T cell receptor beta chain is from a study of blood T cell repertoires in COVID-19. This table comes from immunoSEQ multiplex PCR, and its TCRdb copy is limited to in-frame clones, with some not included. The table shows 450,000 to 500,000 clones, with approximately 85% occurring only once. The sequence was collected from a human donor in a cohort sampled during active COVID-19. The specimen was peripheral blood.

The CDR3 region has the DNA TGTGCCAGCAGTGCCTTAGACAGGGGGGCTTCTTTCATCTCCTACGAGCAGTACTTC. Translated, it gives CASSALDRGASFISYEQYF. V and J are TRBV6-1 and TRBJ2-7; 9 nucleotides line up with TRBD1. This CDR3 is 19 amino acids long. Germline V gene data show CDR1 as MNHNS and CDR2 as SASEGT. V was pared by 4 bases and J by 0 bases, with 16 bases of the junction left unmatched.